This T cell receptor (beta chain) originates from a study of beta chain features in type 1 diabetes. Study-wide points: Shorter TCRB CDR3s, moderately but significantly so, were found in Type 1 diabetes patients in all four CD4+ subsets.

This CDR3 spans 13 amino acids. Germline assignment: CDR1 SNHLY and CDR2 FYNNEI. Deletions cut 8 bases from V and 0 bases from J, with 8 bases between. The isolated RNA, all of it, was reverse transcribed, so expressed TCRB transcripts were what got sequenced. The assay was immunoSEQ multiplex PCR, and TCRdb's table has in-frame clones only and misses some. The table includes 280,000 or so clones, about 15% detected once. This clone showed up just a few times. Its antigen is not known. Material for sequencing was naive CD4+ T cells from blood. V usage is TRBV2 and J usage is TRBJ2-1; D is perhaps TRBD1 (5 bases). The sequence came from a man aged 18 to 35 with type 1 diabetes. The CDR3 here is CASQDNSYNEQFF. DNA of the CDR3: TGTGCCAGCCAGGACAACTCCTACAATGAGCAGTTCTTC.